This TCR beta chain originates from a study of cytotoxic CD8 clonotypes in ibrutinib-treated CLL. For the study at large: Of the patients, roughly 10 were relapsed/refractory, about 15 treatment-naive and under 18 IGHV unmutated.

The V end was cut by 2 bases, the J end by 0 bases, with 5 bases between. The CDR3 loop spans 13 amino acids. Looked up from germline, CDR1 is MDHEN and CDR2 is SYDVKM. Points on this clone: Its antigen is unidentified.

Broader study findings: Increased clonality at ibrutinib response gave way to a return toward baseline at progression.

Method: immunoSEQ multiplex PCR; TCRdb's copy keeps in-frame clones and lacks some. The sample has approximately 140,000 clones, about 72% seen once. The material was PBMCs, obtained after 12 months of ibrutinib treatment. This TCR came from a human donor with chronic lymphocytic leukemia. This chain uses TRBV28 with TRBJ2-7, with D hard to call. The CDR3 region is CASSLGNSYEQYF. Written as DNA, the CDR3 is TGTGCCAGCAGTTTAGGAAACTCCTACGAGCAGTACTTC.